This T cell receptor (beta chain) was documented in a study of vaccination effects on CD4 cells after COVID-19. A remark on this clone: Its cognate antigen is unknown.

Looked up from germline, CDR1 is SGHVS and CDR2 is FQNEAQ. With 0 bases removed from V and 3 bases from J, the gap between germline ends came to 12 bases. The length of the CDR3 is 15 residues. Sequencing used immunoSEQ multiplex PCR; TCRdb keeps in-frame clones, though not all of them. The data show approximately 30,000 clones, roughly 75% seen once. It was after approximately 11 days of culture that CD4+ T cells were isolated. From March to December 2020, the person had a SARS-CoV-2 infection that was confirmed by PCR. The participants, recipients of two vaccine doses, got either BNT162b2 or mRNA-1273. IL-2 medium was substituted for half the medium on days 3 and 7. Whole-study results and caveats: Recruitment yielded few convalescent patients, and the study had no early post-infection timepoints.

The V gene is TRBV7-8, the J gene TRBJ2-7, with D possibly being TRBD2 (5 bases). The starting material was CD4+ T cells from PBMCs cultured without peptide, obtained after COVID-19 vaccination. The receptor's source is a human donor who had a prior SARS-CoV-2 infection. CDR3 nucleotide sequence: TGTGCCAGCAGCTTAGCCTCCCTAGCTTACTACGAGCAGTACTTC. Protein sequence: CASSLASLAYYEQYF.